This T cell receptor beta chain was obtained from a study of shared clonotypes between healthy human individuals. General study findings and limits: Compared with memory subsets, naive subsets generally had larger estimated richness.

Concerning this clone: Its specificity is not known.

Looked up from germline, CDR1 is SGHRS and CDR2 is YFSETQ. Trimming removed 1 base from V and 1 base from J, with 11 bases in between. The CDR3 length is 15 residues. The assay was run at deep level. Sequencing used immunoSEQ multiplex PCR; TCRdb keeps in-frame clones, though not all of them. The data hold 1.5 million to 1.9 million clones, with 95% to 99% observed a single time. The sample consisted of naive CD4+ T cells sorted from blood. Subset given: CD45RA+ positively selected. This chain connects TRBV5-1 to TRBJ1-1; no firm D call. This receptor was identified in a man younger than 45 in good health. The CDR3 region is CASSLFYAANTEAFF. CDR3 nucleotides: TGCGCCAGCAGCTTGTTTTATGCAGCGAACACTGAAGCTTTCTTT.